The 17 T cell receptor beta chains below come from one sample, sequenced in a study of blood T cell repertoires in COVID-19. Repertoires were generated with immunoSEQ multiplex PCR, while TCRdb's copy carries only in-frame clones and drops some. This repertoire shows some 510,000 clones, roughly 90% found once; its top ten account for 1.5% to 2%. Sample: PBMCs or T cells enriched from blood (not recorded which). Receptor source: a middle-aged woman who had recovered from COVID-19.

The sample holds one count of this clone. The rearrangement uses TRBV30 and TRBJ2-7; TRBD2 matches 11 bases. The V segment lost 2 bases and the J segment 5 bases; nucleotides outside the gene matches: 8. The CDR3 has 15 amino acids. Looked up from germline, CDR1 is GTSNPN and CDR2 is SVGIG (reference sequence). The CDR3 nucleotides read TGTGCCTGGAGTAATTTGGGACTAGCGGAAAACGAGCAGTACTTC. Translated, it gives CAWSNLGLAENEQYF.

This chain uses TRBV12-3 or TRBV12-4 with TRBJ2-4; D gene uncertain. Deletions cut 7 bases from V and 9 bases from J, with 16 bases between. The CDR3 is 13 residues long. The CDR3 reads CASTLRHGGIQYF. The CDR3, as DNA: TGTGCCAGCACCCTACGGCACGGCGGCATTCAGTACTTC.

This rearrangement joins TRBV7-9 to TRBJ2-1; 11 nucleotides match TRBD2. This CDR3 spans 15 amino acids. J gave up 13 bases and V 3 bases, and 11 bases lay outside the gene matches. The germline V gene has CDR1 SEHNR and CDR2 FQNEAQ (reference sequence). CDR3 amino acids: CASSFGSGRAVSQFF. The CDR3 DNA sequence: TGTGCCAGCAGCTTTGGTAGCGGGAGGGCCGTGAGCCAGTTCTTC.

The V and J genes are TRBV15 and TRBJ1-1; 8 nucleotides agree with TRBD1. The CDR3 is made up of 13 amino acids. V lost 9 bases, J lost 4 bases, and 7 bases stayed unmatched. Germline V gives CDR1 LNHNV, CDR2 YYDKDF (reference sequence). The CDR3 reads CATTGVRGTEAFF. CDR3 DNA sequence: TGTGCCACGACAGGGGTTCGGGGCACTGAAGCTTTCTTT.

This clone was detected once. The chain is built from TRBV7-8 and TRBJ2-7; the match to TRBD2 covers 8 bases. V gave up 2 bases and J gave up 5 bases; unmatched junction bases: 5. Germline CDR1 and CDR2: SGHVS and FQNEAQ. The CDR3 totals 14 residues. CDR3 DNA sequence: TGTGCCAGCAGCTTACTTAGCGGGACCCACGAGCAGTACTTC. Amino acids: CASSLLSGTHEQYF.

Only one count was recorded for this clone. The chain links TRBV24-1 to TRBJ2-2, with 10 bases aligning to TRBD1. This CDR3 spans 16 amino acids. The germline CDR1 and CDR2 sequences are KGHDR and SFDVKD. Trimming cost V 3 bases and J 5 bases; bases outside gene matches: 5. The CDR3 DNA reads TGTGCCACCAGTGATGCCGGGACAGGGGTAACCGGGGAGCTGTTTTTT. Its protein product is CATSDAGTGVTGELFF.

The chain recombines TRBV6-2 or TRBV6-3 with TRBJ2-7; 9 bases match TRBD1. There are 16 residues in the CDR3. The J segment lost 0 bases and the V segment lost 2 bases, leaving 5 bases of the junction unmatched. The V gene's germline CDR1 is MNHEY and CDR2 SVGEGT. The CDR3 nucleotides read TGTGCCAGCAGTTACCACGGGACAGGGCGCTCCTACGAGCAGTACTTC. Its protein is CASSYHGTGRSYEQYF.

This clone was seen just once. The V and J genes are TRBV7-2 and TRBJ2-7; D is perhaps TRBD1 (6 bases). CDR3 size: 13 residues. CDR1 and CDR2 from the germline V gene are SGHTA and FQGNSA. V lost 10 bases and J 5 bases, leaving 18 bases between the germline ends. Written as DNA, the CDR3 is TGTGCCACCACTAAGGGGGATCCGGACGAGCAGTACTTC. It specifies CATTKGDPDEQYF.

The chain carries TRBV3-1 (or the pseudogene TRBV3-2) and TRBJ2-1, with TRBD2 matching over 12 bases. Per the germline V gene, CDR1 is LGHDT and CDR2 is YNNKEL (reference sequence). This CDR3 is built from 14 residues. After removal of 8 bases from V and 5 bases from J, the junction contained 4 bases not matched to a gene. As DNA, the CDR3 is TGTGCCAGCCGACTAGCGGGAGACAACAATGAGCAGTTCTTC. Translation: CASRLAGDNNEQFF.

The chain is built from TRBV4-3 and TRBJ2-2, with 10 bases fitting TRBD2. Germline V gene sequence: CDR1 LGHNA, CDR2 YSLEER. V gave up 4 bases and J gave up 6 bases; unmatched junction bases: 5. There are 15 residues in the CDR3. CDR3 loop: CASSPSGSLPGELFF. The CDR3 DNA follows: TGCGCCAGCAGCCCTAGCGGGAGCCTCCCCGGGGAGCTGTTTTTT.

The chain carries TRBV7-2 and TRBJ1-2; D remains ambiguous. This CDR3 comprises 16 residues. Per germline, CDR1 SGHTA and CDR2 FQGNSA. Trimming pared 2 bases from V and 0 bases from J, leaving 13 bases between. In DNA form, the CDR3 reads TGTGCCAGCAGCTTATCGGTCCACAGCACTAACTATGGCTACACCTTC. Its protein is CASSLSVHSTNYGYTF.

Details on this clone: Different DNA sequences within this sample yield the same CDR3. CDR3 protein: CAWSVLSNQPQHF. The DNA of the CDR3 is TGTGCCTGGAGTGTTTTAAGCAATCAGCCCCAGCATTTT. The V and J genes are TRBV30 and TRBJ1-5; no clear D. This CDR3 contains 13 residues. The germline V gene has CDR1 GTSNPN and CDR2 SVGIG (reference sequence). Between the trimmed V and J ends, which lost 0 bases and 1 base, there was a span of 4 bases.

The chain uses TRBV24-1 and TRBJ1-1; D is perhaps TRBD1 (5 bases). The germline V gene encodes CDR1 KGHDR and CDR2 SFDVKD. The CDR3 runs to 13 residues. Deletions cut 2 bases from V and 8 bases from J, with 11 bases between. The CDR3 reads CATSDSATVEAFF. The CDR3 DNA reads as TGTGCCACCAGTGATTCGGCGACAGTGGAAGCTTTCTTT.

The chain employs TRBV7-9 and TRBJ2-7; 7 bases fit TRBD1. CDR1 is SEHNR, CDR2 FQNEAQ, per germline (reference sequence). V gave up 1 base and J gave up 2 bases; unmatched junction bases: 5. The CDR3 covers 15 residues. This CDR3 is CASSLVQGETYEQYF. The CDR3 coding sequence is TGTGCCAGCAGCTTAGTTCAGGGGGAGACCTACGAGCAGTACTTC. Full variable domain (remainder filled in from reference TRBV7-9 and TRBJ2-7): DTGVSQNPRHKITKRGQNVTFRCDPISEHNRLYWYRQTLGQGPEFLTYFQNEAQLEKSRLLSDRFSAERPKGSFSTLEIQRTEQGDSAMYLCASSLVQGETYEQYFGPGTRLTVT.

V and J are TRBV18 and TRBJ1-5; no reliable D call. Germline assignment: CDR1 KGHSH and CDR2 LQKENI. The V gene lost 3 bases and the J gene lost 7 bases, with 10 bases spanning the gap. CDR3 length equals 13 residues. CDR3 in DNA: TGTGCCAGCTCACCCTCACCAAGCCAGCCCCAGCATTTT. This codes for CASSPSPSQPQHF.

V and J are TRBV18 and TRBJ2-2, with D uncertain. This CDR3 region has 16 residues. The germline CDR1 and CDR2 sequences are KGHSH and LQKENI. Between the trimmed V and J ends, which lost 6 bases and 3 bases, there was a span of 17 bases. CDR3 in amino acids: CASSVKGGTYTGELFF. CDR3 DNA sequence: TGTGCCAGCTCCGTGAAAGGCGGAACTTACACCGGGGAGCTGTTTTTT.

Written as DNA, the CDR3 is TGTGCCAGCAGCTTAAGTGCAGGGAACACTGAAGCTTTCTTT. Its translation: CASSLSAGNTEAFF. The V and J genes are TRBV11-2 and TRBJ1-1; unclear D gene. V lost 2 bases and J 1 base, leaving 8 bases between the germline ends. Germline V gives CDR1 SGHAT, CDR2 FQNNGV. There are 14 residues in the CDR3. The variable domain in full, with the rest retrieved from reference TRBV11-2 and TRBJ1-1, is EAGVAQSPRYKIIEKRQSVAFWCNPISGHATLYWYQQILGQGPKLLIQFQNNGVVDDSQLPKDRFSAERLKGVDSTLKIQPAKLEDSAVYLCASSLSAGNTEAFFGQGTRLTVV.